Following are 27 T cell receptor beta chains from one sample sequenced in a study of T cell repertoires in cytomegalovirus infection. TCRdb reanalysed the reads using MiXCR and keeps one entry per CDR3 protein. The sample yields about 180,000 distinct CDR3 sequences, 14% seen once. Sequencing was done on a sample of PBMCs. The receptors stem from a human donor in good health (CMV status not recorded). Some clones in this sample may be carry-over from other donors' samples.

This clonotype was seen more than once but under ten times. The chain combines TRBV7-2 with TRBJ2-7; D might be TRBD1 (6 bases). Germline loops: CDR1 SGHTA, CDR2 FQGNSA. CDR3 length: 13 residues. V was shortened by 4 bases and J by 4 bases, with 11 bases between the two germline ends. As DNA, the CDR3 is TGTGCCAGCAGCTCTACCCAGGGGTACGAGCAGTACTTC. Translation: CASSSTQGYEQYF. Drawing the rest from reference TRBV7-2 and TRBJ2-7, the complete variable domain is GAGVSQSPSNKVTEKGKDVELRCDPISGHTALYWYRQSLGQGLEFLIYFQGNSAPDKSGLPSDRFSAERTGGSVSTLTIQRTQQEDSAVYLCASSSTQGYEQYFGPGTRLTVT.

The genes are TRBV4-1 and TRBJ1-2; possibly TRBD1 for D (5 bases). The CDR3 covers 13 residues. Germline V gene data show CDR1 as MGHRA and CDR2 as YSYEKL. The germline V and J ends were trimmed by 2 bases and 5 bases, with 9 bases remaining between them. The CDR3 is CASSQPKGYGYTF. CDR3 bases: TGCGCCAGCAGCCAACCAAAGGGGTATGGCTACACCTTC.

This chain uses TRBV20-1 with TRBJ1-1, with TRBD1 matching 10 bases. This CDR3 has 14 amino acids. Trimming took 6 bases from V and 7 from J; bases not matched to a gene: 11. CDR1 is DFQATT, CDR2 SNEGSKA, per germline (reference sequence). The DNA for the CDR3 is TGCAGTGCCGCTTCCCGGGACAGGGGAATTGAAGCTTTCTTT. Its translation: CSAASRDRGIEAFF.

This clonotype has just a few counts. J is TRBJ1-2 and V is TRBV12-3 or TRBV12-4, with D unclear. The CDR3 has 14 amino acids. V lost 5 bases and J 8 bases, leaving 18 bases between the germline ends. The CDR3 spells CASSPRAFGEGYTF. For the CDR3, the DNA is TGTGCCAGCAGTCCTCGGGCTTTCGGGGAAGGCTACACCTTC.

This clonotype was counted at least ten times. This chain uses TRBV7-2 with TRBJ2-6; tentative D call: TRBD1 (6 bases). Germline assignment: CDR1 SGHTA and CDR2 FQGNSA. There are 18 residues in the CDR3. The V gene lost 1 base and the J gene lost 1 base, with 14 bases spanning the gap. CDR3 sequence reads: CASSLDVWGRSGANVLTF. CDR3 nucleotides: TGTGCCAGCAGCTTAGACGTTTGGGGGCGTTCTGGGGCCAACGTCCTGACTTTC.

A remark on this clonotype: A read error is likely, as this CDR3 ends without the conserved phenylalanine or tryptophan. The CDR3 nucleotides read TGTGCCAGCAGCCGCCCCGGGTCCTACAATGAGCAGTTCCTC. Translation gives CASSRPGSYNEQFL. The rearrangement joins TRBV6-5 to TRBJ2-1; D is ambiguous. The V and J ends lost 6 bases and 1 base respectively, with 10 bases between them. This CDR3 contains 14 residues. From germline, CDR1 is MNHEY and CDR2 SVGAGI.

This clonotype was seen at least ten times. The CDR3 spells CASSYWASGVFNEQFF. The CDR3 nucleotides are TGTGCCAGCAGTTACTGGGCTAGCGGGGTCTTCAATGAGCAGTTCTTC. The chain couples TRBV6-2 or TRBV6-3 to TRBJ2-1, with 9 bases fitting TRBD2. The CDR3 contains 16 residues. The V segment lost 1 base and the J segment 6 bases; nucleotides outside the gene matches: 7. Germline-derived CDR1 and CDR2 are MNHEY and SVGEGT.

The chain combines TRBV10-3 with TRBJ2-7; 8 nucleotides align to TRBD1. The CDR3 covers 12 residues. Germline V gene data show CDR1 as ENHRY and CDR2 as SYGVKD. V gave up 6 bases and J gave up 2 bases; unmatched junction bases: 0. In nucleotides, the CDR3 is TGTGCCATCAGGGGACAGGCCTACGAGCAGTACTTC. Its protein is CAIRGQAYEQYF.

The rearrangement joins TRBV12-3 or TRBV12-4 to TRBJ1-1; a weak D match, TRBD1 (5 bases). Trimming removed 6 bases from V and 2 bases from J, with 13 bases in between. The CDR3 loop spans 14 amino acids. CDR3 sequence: CASSLGAFNTEAFF. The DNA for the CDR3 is TGTGCCAGCAGCCTAGGGGCCTTTAACACTGAAGCTTTCTTT.

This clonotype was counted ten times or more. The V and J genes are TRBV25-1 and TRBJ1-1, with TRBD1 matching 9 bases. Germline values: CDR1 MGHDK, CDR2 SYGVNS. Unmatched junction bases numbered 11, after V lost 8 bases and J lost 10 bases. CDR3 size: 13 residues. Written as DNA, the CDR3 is TGTGCCAGCGGAAGGACAGGGGTTCTCCCAGCTTTCTTT. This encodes CASGRTGVLPAFF.

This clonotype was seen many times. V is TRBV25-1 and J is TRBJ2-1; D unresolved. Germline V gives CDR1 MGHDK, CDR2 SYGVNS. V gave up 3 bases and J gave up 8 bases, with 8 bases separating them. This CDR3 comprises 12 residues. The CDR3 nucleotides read TGTGCCAGCAGTGATGTAGCTTATGAGCAGTTCTTC. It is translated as CASSDVAYEQFF.

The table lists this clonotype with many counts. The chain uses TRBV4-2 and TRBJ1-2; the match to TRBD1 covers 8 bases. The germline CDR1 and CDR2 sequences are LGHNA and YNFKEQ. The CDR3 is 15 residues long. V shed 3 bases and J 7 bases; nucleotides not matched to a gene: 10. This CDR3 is CASSQVSDRALGYTF. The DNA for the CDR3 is TGTGCCAGCAGCCAGGTGTCGGACAGGGCGCTTGGCTACACCTTC.

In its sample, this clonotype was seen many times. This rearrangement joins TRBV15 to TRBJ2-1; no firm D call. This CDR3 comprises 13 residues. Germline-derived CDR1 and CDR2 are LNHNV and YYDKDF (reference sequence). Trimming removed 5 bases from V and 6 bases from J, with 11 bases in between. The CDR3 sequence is CATSRRLPNEQFF. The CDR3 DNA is TGTGCCACCAGCCGGAGACTCCCCAATGAGCAGTTCTTC.

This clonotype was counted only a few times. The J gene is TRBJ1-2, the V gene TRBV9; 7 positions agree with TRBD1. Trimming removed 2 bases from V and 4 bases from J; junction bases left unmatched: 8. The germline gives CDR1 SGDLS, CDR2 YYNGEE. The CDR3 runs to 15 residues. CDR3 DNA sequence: TGTGCCAGCAGCGTGGGGACAGAAATTAGCTATGGCTACACCTTC. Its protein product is CASSVGTEISYGYTF.

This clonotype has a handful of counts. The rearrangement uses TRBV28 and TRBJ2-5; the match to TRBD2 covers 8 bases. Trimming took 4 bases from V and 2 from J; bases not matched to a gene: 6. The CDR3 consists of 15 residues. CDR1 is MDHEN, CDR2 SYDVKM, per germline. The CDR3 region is CASSSPGLAQETQYF. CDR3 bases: TGTGCCAGCAGTTCCCCAGGACTAGCTCAAGAGACCCAGTACTTC.

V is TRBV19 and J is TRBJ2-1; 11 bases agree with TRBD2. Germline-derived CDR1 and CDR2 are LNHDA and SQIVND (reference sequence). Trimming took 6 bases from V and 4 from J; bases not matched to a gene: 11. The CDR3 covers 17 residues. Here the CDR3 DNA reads TGTGCCAGTAGCACGCGCCTAACTAGCGGGAGATACAATGAGCAGTTCTTC. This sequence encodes CASSTRLTSGRYNEQFF.

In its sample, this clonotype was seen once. CDR3 amino acids: CASSIERSLAEAFF. CDR3 in DNA: TGTGCCAGTAGTATCGAGAGGAGTTTGGCTGAAGCTTTCTTT. The gene calls are TRBV19 and TRBJ1-1; D uncertain. This CDR3 region has 14 residues. CDR1 and CDR2 (germline): LNHDA, SQIVND (reference sequence). The V gene lost 3 bases and the J gene lost 6 bases, with 14 bases spanning the gap.

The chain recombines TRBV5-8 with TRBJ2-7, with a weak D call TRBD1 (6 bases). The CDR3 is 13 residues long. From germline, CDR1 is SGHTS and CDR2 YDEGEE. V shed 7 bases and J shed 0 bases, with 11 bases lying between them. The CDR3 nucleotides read TGTGCCAGCGGGGTACAGGGCTCCTACGAGCAGTACTTC. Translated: CASGVQGSYEQYF.

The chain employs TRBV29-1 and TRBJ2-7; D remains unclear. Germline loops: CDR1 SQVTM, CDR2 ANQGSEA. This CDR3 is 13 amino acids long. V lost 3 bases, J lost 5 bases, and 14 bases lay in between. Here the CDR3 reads CSVDDNMNHEQYF. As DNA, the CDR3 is TGCAGCGTTGACGACAATATGAACCACGAGCAGTACTTC.

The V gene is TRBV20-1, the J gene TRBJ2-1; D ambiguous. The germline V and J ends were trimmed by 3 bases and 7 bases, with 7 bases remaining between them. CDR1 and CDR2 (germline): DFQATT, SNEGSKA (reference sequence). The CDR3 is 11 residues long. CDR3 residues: CSASVENEQFF. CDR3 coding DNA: TGCAGTGCTAGTGTGGAGAATGAGCAGTTCTTC.

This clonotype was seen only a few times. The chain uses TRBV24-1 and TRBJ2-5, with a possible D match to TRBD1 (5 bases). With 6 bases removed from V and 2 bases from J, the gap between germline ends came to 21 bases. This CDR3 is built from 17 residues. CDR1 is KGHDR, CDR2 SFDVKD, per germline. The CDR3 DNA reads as TGTGCCACCAGTTCATCTACCCCGTCCAGGGTTCAAGAGACCCAGTACTTC. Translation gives CATSSSTPSRVQETQYF.

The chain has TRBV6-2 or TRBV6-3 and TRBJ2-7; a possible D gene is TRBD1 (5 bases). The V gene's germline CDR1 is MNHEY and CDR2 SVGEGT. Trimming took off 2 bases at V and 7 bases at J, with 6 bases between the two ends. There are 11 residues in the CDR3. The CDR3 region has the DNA TGTGCCAGCAGTTACGGGGCAGAGCAGTACTTC. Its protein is CASSYGAEQYF.

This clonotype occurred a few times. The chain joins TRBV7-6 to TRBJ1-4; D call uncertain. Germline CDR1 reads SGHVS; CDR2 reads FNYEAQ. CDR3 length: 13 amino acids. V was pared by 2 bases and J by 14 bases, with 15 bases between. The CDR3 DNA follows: TGTGCCAGCAGCTTAAACCTTGGCTTTTTGCTGTTTTTT. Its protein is CASSLNLGFLLFF.

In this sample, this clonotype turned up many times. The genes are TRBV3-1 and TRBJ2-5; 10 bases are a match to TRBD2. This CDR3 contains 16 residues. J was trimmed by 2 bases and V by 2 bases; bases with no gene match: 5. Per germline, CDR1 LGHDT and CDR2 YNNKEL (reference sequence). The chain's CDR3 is CASSQLAGDTQETQYF. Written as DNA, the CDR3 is TGTGCCAGCAGCCAACTAGCGGGGGATACTCAAGAGACCCAGTACTTC.

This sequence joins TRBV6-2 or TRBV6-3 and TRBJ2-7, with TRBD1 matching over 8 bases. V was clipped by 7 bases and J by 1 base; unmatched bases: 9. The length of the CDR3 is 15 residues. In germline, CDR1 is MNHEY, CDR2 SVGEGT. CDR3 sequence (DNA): TGTGCCAGCAAACGACAGGGGTTGGGATCCTACGAGCAGTACTTC. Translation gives CASKRQGLGSYEQYF.

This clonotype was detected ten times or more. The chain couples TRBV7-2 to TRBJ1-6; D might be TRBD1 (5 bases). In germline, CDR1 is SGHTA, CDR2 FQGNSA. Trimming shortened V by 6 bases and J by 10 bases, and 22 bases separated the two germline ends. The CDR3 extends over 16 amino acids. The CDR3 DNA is TGTGCCAGCAGTCCTAGAGGGACCTCAATCGGGTCACCCCTCCACTTT. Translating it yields CASSPRGTSIGSPLHF.

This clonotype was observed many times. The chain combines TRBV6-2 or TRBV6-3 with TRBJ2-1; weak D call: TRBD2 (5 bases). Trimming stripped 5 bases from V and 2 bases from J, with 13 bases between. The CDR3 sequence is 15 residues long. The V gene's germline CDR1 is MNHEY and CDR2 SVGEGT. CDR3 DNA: TGTGCCAGCAGTGGGCTCGACTATACCTACAATGAGCAGTTCTTC. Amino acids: CASSGLDYTYNEQFF.